This T cell receptor (beta chain) was recovered during a study of beta chain features in type 1 diabetes. Study-level points and caveats: Compared to healthy donors, patients appeared to have naive, central memory and Treg TCRB repertoires that were more alike. A definitive answer on HLA type influencing TCRB rearrangement was not reached here.

A remark on this clone: Its target is not known.

All of the isolated RNA was reverse transcribed, so expressed TCRB transcripts were sequenced. TCRdb's table, derived via immunoSEQ multiplex PCR, lists solely in-frame clones and lacks some. This sample carries under 400,000 clones, around 12% of them seen once, and the ten largest clones take approximately 0.015%. The CDR3 covers 16 residues. The V end lost 0 bases, the J end lost 5 bases, and 14 bases lay between the germline ends. Germline V gene data show CDR1 as GTSNPN and CDR2 as SVGIG (reference sequence). This sequence originates from a man between 18 and 29 years old in good health. Sequencing used naive CD4+ T cells from blood. This chain joins TRBV30 and TRBJ1-6; D remains ambiguous. CDR3 nucleotide sequence: TGTGCCTGGAGTGTACGTCCCCACGGGGATAATTCACCCCTCCACTTT. Protein product: CAWSVRPHGDNSPLHF.